The entry below gives a single T cell receptor (beta chain) sequence along with its context. Its antigen is undetermined. This sample was taken from a study of blood T cells in healthy people across ages. Whole-study results and caveats: Unknown donor CMV status possibly confounded expanded clonotype changes. The study could not conclusively compare naive and antigen-experienced cells, given its unsorted PBMCs.

A second 7 to 11 cycle PCR used barcoded and J-beta primers. Each CDR3 protein is one row after TCRdb ran MiXCR on the 5' RACE reads. The data contain about 1.6 million distinct CDR3 sequences, 30% to 35% of them singletons. Germline V CDR1 and CDR2: SGHRS, YFSETQ. The V and J ends lost 0 bases and 8 bases respectively, with 26 bases between them. The CDR3 loop spans 18 amino acids. About 10 milliliters of peripheral blood were drawn from each donor into EDTA-treated tubes. The sample was blood. This clonotype was obtained from a woman under 40 in good health. The chain combines TRBV5-1 with TRBJ1-2; no clear D gene. CDR3: CASSLVGLGTLSPWGYTF. For the CDR3, the DNA is TGCGCCAGCAGCTTGGTTGGGCTCGGAACCCTATCACCGTGGGGCTACACCTTC. Full variable domain (remainder filled in from reference TRBV5-1 and TRBJ1-2): KAGVTQTPRYLIKTRGQQVTLSCSPISGHRSVSWYQQTPGQGLQFLFEYFSETQRNKGNFPGRFSGRQFSNSRSEMNVSTLELGDSALYLCASSLVGLGTLSPWGYTFGSGTRLTVV.